The 9 T cell receptor beta chains reported below all come from one sample, sequenced in a study of OX40 agonist ivuxolimab in advanced cancers. Generated by immunoSEQ multiplex PCR, the TCRdb table keeps only in-frame clones and is missing some. The sample has tens of thousands of clones; roughly 84% are singletons. Sequencing used CD4+ or CD8+ T cells sorted from blood, obtained in a trial of the OX40 agonist ivuxolimab. The receptor source for this set is an adult with an advanced solid tumor such as melanoma, head and neck, liver or kidney cancer.

V usage is TRBV11-3 and J usage is TRBJ2-5; 7 bases map to TRBD1. The CDR3 has 15 amino acids. V shed 4 bases, J shed 4 bases, and the junction held 9 bases outside the gene matches. Germline lookup yields CDR1 SGHNT and CDR2 YENEEA. The CDR3 region has the DNA TGTGCCAGCAGCTCGGGACAGTCAACCGGAGAGACCCAGTACTTC. This codes for CASSSGQSTGETQYF.

The J gene is TRBJ2-7, the V gene TRBV29-1; 8 bases align to TRBD2. After removal of 7 bases from V and 4 bases from J, the junction contained 12 bases not matched to a gene. Germline V CDR1 and CDR2: SQVTM, ANQGSEA. The CDR3 consists of 14 residues. This CDR3 reads CSGRTGGESYEQYF. CDR3 coding DNA: TGCAGCGGCCGCACGGGAGGGGAATCATACGAGCAGTACTTC.

Turning to this clone: One junction end does not reproduce the germline sequence, and a read error may be involved. The chain links TRBV6-1 to TRBJ1-2; 7 nucleotides align to TRBD1. The CDR3 loop spans 12 amino acids. Germline V lookup: CDR1 MNHNS, CDR2 SASEGT. This CDR3 reads CASRGDSYDYTF. The DNA of the CDR3 is TGTGCCAGCAGGGGGGACAGCTATGACTACACCTTC.

The rearrangement uses TRBV25-1 and TRBJ1-6; 8 positions match TRBD1. The germline gives CDR1 MGHDK, CDR2 SYGVNS. The CDR3 is made up of 17 amino acids. V shed 2 bases and J 3 bases; nucleotides not matched to a gene: 6. The CDR3 region has the DNA TGTGCCAGCAGTGAAGAACAGGGGGTGCTCTATAATTCACCCCTCCACTTT. It yields the protein CASSEEQGVLYNSPLHF.

This chain connects TRBV4-1 to TRBJ1-1, with 7 bases lining up with TRBD1. The V gene end was trimmed by 3 bases and the J gene end by 4 bases; junction bases not matched to a gene: 11. The CDR3 is 16 residues long. The germline V gene has CDR1 MGHRA and CDR2 YSYEKL. CDR3 sequence reads: CASSHTTGSGVTEAFF. The CDR3 nucleotides are TGCGCCAGCAGCCACACGACAGGGAGTGGTGTCACTGAAGCTTTCTTT.

The V gene is TRBV2, the J gene TRBJ2-7; 7 bases are shared with TRBD2. This CDR3 contains 15 residues. Trimming removed 1 base from V and 4 bases from J; junction bases left unmatched: 7. The germline CDR1 and CDR2 sequences are SNHLY and FYNNEI. CDR3 DNA: TGTGCCAGCAGTGAAGGGGGAGGGATTTTTTACGAGCAGTACTTC. It encodes CASSEGGGIFYEQYF.

The chain joins TRBV11-2 to TRBJ1-2, with a weak D call TRBD1 (5 bases). Trimming took 5 bases from V and 2 from J, leaving 9 bases between them. The CDR3 extends over 13 amino acids. Germline V gene data show CDR1 as SGHAT and CDR2 as FQNNGV. Here the CDR3 reads CASSQQENYGYTF. The CDR3 DNA follows: TGTGCCAGCAGCCAACAGGAGAACTATGGCTACACCTTC.

This clone was picked up one time. This rearrangement joins TRBV6-1 to TRBJ1-4; possibly TRBD1 for D (5 bases). V was pared by 8 bases and J by 3 bases, with 13 bases between. Germline V gives CDR1 MNHNS, CDR2 SASEGT. CDR3 length: 14 amino acids. The CDR3 is CASSKGQSNEKLFF. CDR3 bases: TGTGCCAGCTCCAAGGGGCAGTCTAATGAAAAACTGTTTTTT.

J is TRBJ1-1 and V is TRBV5-1, with D unclear. CDR1 is SGHRS and CDR2 is YFSETQ in the germline V gene. The V and J ends lost 4 bases and 0 bases respectively, with 13 bases between them. The CDR3 consists of 15 residues. The CDR3 DNA sequence: TGCGCCAGCAGCCCTAGGACGGCCGTGAACACTGAAGCTTTCTTT. Protein sequence: CASSPRTAVNTEAFF. The full variable domain, in which reference TRBV5-1 and TRBJ1-1 provide the parts outside the CDR3, is KAGVTQTPRYLIKTRGQQVTLSCSPISGHRSVSWYQQTPGQGLQFLFEYFSETQRNKGNFPGRFSGRQFSNSRSEMNVSTLELGDSALYLCASSPRTAVNTEAFFGQGTRLTVV.